These 11 T cell receptor beta chains share one sample of origin, sequenced in a study of blood T cell repertoires in COVID-19. TCRdb's table, derived via immunoSEQ multiplex PCR, lists solely in-frame clones and lacks some. This sample yields around 40,000 clones, of which 80% are seen a single time; more than 30% belongs to the top ten. The sequencing input was peripheral blood. These receptors were obtained from a man older than 75 with active or convalescent COVID-19.

This sequence joins TRBV5-4 and TRBJ2-5; the D is unclear. Looked up from germline, CDR1 is SGHNT and CDR2 is YYREEE (reference sequence). CDR3 length: 13 amino acids. Trimming pared 1 base from V and 4 bases from J, leaving 8 bases between. CDR3 nucleotides: TGTGCCAGCAGCTTGCGGGTAGGAGAGACCCAGTACTTC. It translates to CASSLRVGETQYF.

The rearrangement links TRBV6-1 to TRBJ2-7; 9 nucleotides match TRBD2. Per germline, CDR1 MNHNS and CDR2 SASEGT. The CDR3 contains 15 residues. V shed 0 bases, J shed 0 bases, and the junction held 0 bases outside the gene matches. CDR3: CASSEASGSSYEQYF. DNA for the CDR3: TGTGCCAGCAGTGAAGCTAGCGGGAGCTCCTACGAGCAGTACTTC.

The chain uses TRBV2 and TRBJ2-7; 8 bases are a match to TRBD1. V lost 1 base to trimming and J lost 10 bases; unmatched junction nucleotides: 6. Germline assignment: CDR1 SNHLY and CDR2 FYNNEI. The CDR3 is 13 residues long. Here the CDR3 reads CASSEVSGQGQYF. CDR3 DNA: TGTGCCAGCAGTGAAGTTTCTGGACAGGGCCAGTACTTC.

This chain connects TRBV7-8 to TRBJ2-1, with D maybe TRBD2 (6 bases). The CDR3 has 14 residues. V was pared by 3 bases and J by 9 bases, with 15 bases between. Germline V gives CDR1 SGHVS, CDR2 FQNEAQ. CDR3 region: CASSFGRSGGEQFF. CDR3 bases: TGTGCCAGCAGCTTCGGGCGTAGCGGTGGTGAGCAGTTCTTC. Looking up the rest from reference TRBV7-8 and TRBJ2-1 gives the full variable domain: GAGVSQSPRYKVAKRGQDVALRCDPISGHVSLFWYQQALGQGPEFLTYFQNEAQLDKSGLPSDRFFAERPEGSVSTLKIQRTQQEDSAVYLCASSFGRSGGEQFFGPGTRLTVL.

The chain employs TRBV5-1 and TRBJ2-2, with TRBD2 matching over 11 bases. Germline assignment: CDR1 SGHRS and CDR2 YFSETQ. J was trimmed by 1 base and V by 1 base; bases with no gene match: 12. The CDR3 totals 20 residues. CDR3 residues: CASSLLFTSGSVGNTGELFF. The CDR3 region has the DNA TGCGCCAGCAGCTTGTTGTTTACTAGCGGGAGCGTAGGGAACACCGGGGAGCTGTTTTTT.

V gene TRBV7-2 combines with J gene TRBJ1-1; no firm D call. Germline V gives CDR1 SGHTA, CDR2 FQGNSA. This CDR3 spans 14 amino acids. Deletions cut 5 bases from V and 0 bases from J, with 10 bases between. CDR3 residues: CASSPRLMNTEAFF. The CDR3 bases are TGTGCCAGCAGCCCCAGGCTTATGAACACTGAAGCTTTCTTT. Complete variable domain (other parts from reference TRBV7-2 and TRBJ1-1): GAGVSQSPSNKVTEKGKDVELRCDPISGHTALYWYRQSLGQGLEFLIYFQGNSAPDKSGLPSDRFSAERTGGSVSTLTIQRTQQEDSAVYLCASSPRLMNTEAFFGQGTRLTVV.

The chain carries TRBV18 and TRBJ2-7; 7 bases are a match to TRBD1. The CDR3 totals 15 residues. The V and J ends lost 5 bases and 0 bases, in that order; junction bases with no gene match: 7. CDR1 and CDR2 from the germline V gene are KGHSH and LQKENI. In DNA, the CDR3 is TGTGCCAGCTCAGCTGACAGGGTGAGCTCCTACGAGCAGTACTTC. Amino acid sequence: CASSADRVSSYEQYF.

The chain uses TRBV30 and TRBJ1-1; 7 bases match TRBD1. The germline V gene has CDR1 GTSNPN and CDR2 SVGIG (reference sequence). The CDR3 loop spans 12 amino acids. The junction had 4 bases not matched to a gene; V was cut back by 5 bases and J by 4 bases. CDR3 in amino acids: CAWRQGPTEAFF. In nucleotides, the CDR3 is TGTGCCTGGCGACAGGGTCCCACTGAAGCTTTCTTT.

The chain's CDR3 is CASSITQSQETQYF. The CDR3 region has the DNA TGTGCCAGTAGTATAACACAGTCCCAAGAGACCCAGTACTTC. This chain links TRBV19 with TRBJ2-5; D gene unclear. Germline-derived CDR1 and CDR2 are LNHDA and SQIVND (reference sequence). Trimming stripped 2 bases from V and 1 base from J, with 8 bases between. This CDR3 contains 14 residues. Full variable domain (outside the CDR3, taken from reference TRBV19 and TRBJ2-5): DGGITQSPKYLFRKEGQNVTLSCEQNLNHDAMYWYRQDPGQGLRLIYYSQIVNDFQKGDIAEGYSVSREKKESFPLTVTSAQKNPTAFYLCASSITQSQETQYFGPGTRLLVL.

In DNA, the CDR3 is TGCGCCAGCAGCACCGGGACTAGCGGGAGTTTTTACAATGAGCAGTTCTTC. Translating gives CASSTGTSGSFYNEQFF. J is TRBJ2-1 and V is TRBV5-1, with TRBD2 matching 14 bases. The CDR3 covers 17 residues. Germline trimming cut 4 bases from V and 4 bases from J; bases unmatched to any gene: 7. Germline loops: CDR1 SGHRS, CDR2 YFSETQ.

The chain has TRBV9 and TRBJ2-5; TRBD2 might be the D (7 bases). Germline CDR1 SGDLS, CDR2 YYNGEE. V was trimmed by 2 bases and J by 5 bases, leaving 13 bases between them. This CDR3 is 14 amino acids long. CDR3 bases: TGTGCCAGCAGCGTGACTAGCCAGGGGGAGACCCAGTACTTC. This sequence encodes CASSVTSQGETQYF.